This is a list of T cell receptor beta chains from one sample in a study of shared clonotypes between healthy human individuals. TCRdb's table, derived via immunoSEQ multiplex PCR, lists solely in-frame clones and lacks some. The table shows millions of clones, with around 94% occurring only once. The material sequenced was naive CD4+ T cells sorted from blood. These receptors were obtained from a man aged 18 to 30 in good health. The CDR3 runs from the conserved cysteine through the conserved F or W. D genes are given only for firm matches.

v_call: TRBV27; d_call: TRBD1; j_call: TRBJ1-1; cdr3_aa: CASSLRSGGRNTEAFF
v_call: TRBV5-1; d_call: .; j_call: TRBJ2-1; cdr3_aa: CASSLDTANTLLSYNEQFF
v_call: TRBV10-3; d_call: TRBD1; j_call: TRBJ1-1; cdr3_aa: CAISPTGGENTEAFF
v_call: TRBV7-7; d_call: TRBD2; j_call: TRBJ2-3; cdr3_aa: CASSLGTSGGTDTQYF
v_call: TRBV10-3; d_call: TRBD1; j_call: TRBJ1-3; cdr3_aa: CAISESDRGGNTIYF
v_call: TRBV5-1; d_call: .; j_call: TRBJ2-2; cdr3_aa: CASSLSGQGRGRKLFF
v_call: TRBV5-5; d_call: TRBD2; j_call: TRBJ2-2; cdr3_aa: CASSLYAGLAGNTGELFF
v_call: TRBV6-5; d_call: .; j_call: TRBJ2-2; cdr3_aa: CALRSGAAGELFF
v_call: TRBV5-1; d_call: .; j_call: TRBJ1-2; cdr3_aa: CASSYQADGYTF
v_call: TRBV2; d_call: .; j_call: TRBJ1-2; cdr3_aa: CASSTQGNYGYTF
v_call: TRBV5-5; d_call: .; j_call: TRBJ2-2; cdr3_aa: CASSLKYSDFGELFF
v_call: TRBV7-2; d_call: .; j_call: TRBJ2-1; cdr3_aa: CASSFWNNNEQFF
v_call: TRBV29-1; d_call: .; j_call: TRBJ2-2; cdr3_aa: CNVSQNTGELFF
v_call: TRBV2; d_call: TRBD2; j_call: TRBJ2-2; cdr3_aa: CATRAGLGNTGELFF
v_call: TRBV6-5; d_call: TRBD1; j_call: TRBJ1-2; cdr3_aa: CASRGQGPYGYTF
v_call: TRBV11-3; d_call: TRBD2; j_call: TRBJ2-2; cdr3_aa: CASSSAGEETGELFF
v_call: TRBV6-5; d_call: .; j_call: TRBJ2-1; cdr3_aa: CASSYAGRQFF
v_call: TRBV7-2; d_call: .; j_call: TRBJ2-1; cdr3_aa: CASGGYNEQFF
v_call: TRBV5-6; d_call: .; j_call: TRBJ1-4; cdr3_aa: CASSRDGGEKLFF
v_call: TRBV2; d_call: .; j_call: TRBJ2-3; cdr3_aa: CASRQQSGTPTDTQYF
v_call: TRBV5-1; d_call: TRBD2; j_call: TRBJ2-1; cdr3_aa: CASSLLAGVSYNEQFF
v_call: TRBV5-1; d_call: .; j_call: TRBJ2-7; cdr3_aa: CASSLGRTGGDEQYF
v_call: TRBV5-1; d_call: .; j_call: TRBJ1-1; cdr3_aa: CASSVGAEAFF
v_call: TRBV7-6; d_call: .; j_call: TRBJ2-2; cdr3_aa: CASSAKWGAGELFF
v_call: TRBV5-6; d_call: .; j_call: TRBJ2-2; cdr3_aa: CASSFFGVTGELFF
v_call: TRBV19; d_call: .; j_call: TRBJ2-7; cdr3_aa: CASSIDLTYVGREQYF
v_call: TRBV7-2; d_call: .; j_call: TRBJ2-1; cdr3_aa: CASSWVTLGDEQFF
v_call: TRBV23-1; d_call: TRBD1; j_call: TRBJ1-2; cdr3_aa: CASSRVTGRGPPSDGYTF
v_call: TRBV29-1; d_call: .; j_call: TRBJ1-2; cdr3_aa: CSVGSGLGYGYTF
v_call: TRBV5-4; d_call: .; j_call: TRBJ1-2; cdr3_aa: CASSLGLYNYGYTF
v_call: TRBV7-2; d_call: TRBD2; j_call: TRBJ2-3; cdr3_aa: CASSRRTSGTDTQYF
v_call: TRBV6-4; d_call: .; j_call: TRBJ1-1; cdr3_aa: CASRAGTANTEAFF
v_call: TRBV6-6; d_call: .; j_call: TRBJ1-5; cdr3_aa: CASSSRQSNQPQHF
v_call: TRBV5-1; d_call: .; j_call: TRBJ2-7; cdr3_aa: CASSRDFGFYEQYF
v_call: TRBV2; d_call: TRBD1; j_call: TRBJ1-5; cdr3_aa: CASTRDGQGGQPQHF
v_call: TRBV6-5; d_call: TRBD1; j_call: TRBJ2-7; cdr3_aa: CASSFAQDRDQYF
v_call: TRBV28; d_call: .; j_call: TRBJ2-7; cdr3_aa: CASRSGGSVYEQYF
v_call: TRBV27; d_call: TRBD2; j_call: TRBJ2-1; cdr3_aa: CASSPRLAGGLDNEQFF
v_call: TRBV5-5; d_call: .; j_call: TRBJ2-2; cdr3_aa: CASSPAGQVVGTGELFF
v_call: TRBV11-2; d_call: .; j_call: TRBJ2-5; cdr3_aa: CASSRTVQETQYF